A selection of T cell receptor beta chains follows, all from one sample in a study of cytomegalovirus exposure and HLA in healthy donors. Clones were read by immunoSEQ multiplex PCR, and TCRdb kept only the in-frame ones, dropping some. The repertoire includes around 140,000 clones, approximately 80% of them detected once, and over 1.5% sits in the top ten. The sequenced sample was PBMCs. These receptors all stem from a man in his forties in good health and CMV-seronegative. The CDR3 runs from the conserved cysteine through the conserved F or W. Fields, in order: D gene, J gene, V gene, clone size, CDR3 protein, CDR3 DNA. A D gene is named only where the DNA matches it firmly. A row's size may be missing; if present it is once, few, many or a size class.

>-|TRBJ2-7|TRBV7-8|-
CASSLSKGGYEQYF
TGTGCCAGCAGCTTATCGAAGGGGGGGTACGAGCAGTACTTC
>TRBD2|TRBJ2-7|TRBV4-3|few
CASSLSAGLAGKLYEQYF
TGCGCCAGCAGCCTGTCGGCCGGACTAGCGGGGAAACTCTACGAGCAGTACTTC
>-|TRBJ1-1|TRBV5-6|-
CASSLYTDTEAFF
TGTGCCAGCAGCTTGTATACGGACACTGAAGCTTTCTTT
>TRBD1|TRBJ1-5|TRBV4-1|-
CASSQDPGQGIYSNQPQHF
TGCGCCAGCAGCCAAGATCCCGGACAGGGCATTTATAGCAATCAGCCCCAGCATTTT
>TRBD1|TRBJ2-5|TRBV28|-
CASSPQGAQETQYF
TGTGCCAGCAGTCCGCAGGGGGCCCAAGAGACCCAGTACTTC
>-|TRBJ2-5|TRBV5-1|-
CASSRGGTPSQETQYF
TGCGCCAGCAGCCGCGGAGGGACCCCAAGCCAAGAGACCCAGTACTTC
>TRBD1|TRBJ1-2|TRBV13|-
CASSTYRGTNYGYTF
TGTGCCAGCAGCACCTACAGGGGAACTAACTATGGCTACACCTTC
>-|TRBJ2-7|TRBV6-5|once
CASSYDDFYEQYF
TGTGCCAGCAGTTACGATGACTTCTACGAGCAGTACTTC
>TRBD2|TRBJ2-1|TRBV15|-
CATSRVVIAGAGNEQFF
TGTGCCACCAGCAGAGTGGTAATAGCGGGAGCGGGAAATGAGCAGTTCTTC
>-|TRBJ2-7|TRBV6-5|-
CASSYERASSYEQYF
TGTGCCAGCAGTTACGAGCGGGCAAGCTCCTACGAGCAGTACTTC
>TRBD2|TRBJ2-3|TRBV7-6|-
CASSRGTSGSNTQYF
TGTGCCAGCAGCCGAGGGACTAGCGGGTCAAATACGCAGTATTTT
>-|TRBJ2-1|TRBV19|-
CASTSSRGASDDEQFF
TGTGCCAGTACCTCCTCCCGGGGGGCCAGCGACGATGAGCAGTTCTTC
>TRBD2|TRBJ2-4|TRBV28|once
CASSLAGGPEGTKNIQYF
TGTGCCAGCAGTCTAGCGGGGGGGCCAGAGGGAACCAAAAACATTCAGTACTTC
>TRBD2|TRBJ2-3|TRBV6-5|-
CASSFRLAVGTDTQYF
TGTGCCAGCAGTTTCAGACTAGCGGTGGGCACAGATACGCAGTATTTT
>TRBD1|TRBJ2-7|TRBV27|-
CASSQQGAARGEQYF
TGTGCCAGCAGTCAACAGGGGGCTGCGAGAGGAGAGCAGTACTTC
>-|TRBJ1-6|TRBV7-9|-
CASSLGAMNSPLHF
TGTGCCAGCAGCTTAGGGGCGATGAATTCACCCCTCCACTTT
>TRBD1|TRBJ2-7|TRBV19|-
CASSLTTGGYEQYF
TGTGCCAGTAGTCTCACGACAGGGGGCTACGAGCAGTACTTC
>TRBD1|TRBJ2-7|TRBV4-1|few
CASSPPRGDREWDEQYF
TGCGCCAGCAGCCCCCCGAGGGGGGACAGGGAATGGGACGAGCAGTACTTC
>TRBD1|TRBJ1-6|TRBV5-6|-
CASSPRTGSYNSPLHF
TGTGCCAGCAGCCCGAGGACAGGTTCCTATAATTCACCCCTCCACTTT
>-|TRBJ2-7|TRBV19|-
CASSIFQGRSYEQYF
TGTGCCAGTAGTATCTTCCAGGGGAGATCCTACGAGCAGTACTTC
>TRBD1|TRBJ2-7|TRBV7-2|-
CASRPLDRVYEQYF
TGTGCCAGCAGACCACTGGACAGGGTCTACGAGCAGTACTTC
>TRBD1|TRBJ2-7|TRBV5-6|-
CASSLQGATYEQYF
TGTGCCAGCAGCTTGCAGGGGGCGACCTACGAGCAGTACTTC
>TRBD1|TRBJ1-5|TRBV6-1|-
CASSASPGTGAFYSNQPQHF
TGTGCCAGCAGTGCCAGTCCCGGGACAGGGGCCTTCTATAGCAATCAGCCCCAGCATTTT
>TRBD1|TRBJ1-4|TRBV5-1|once
CASSLGQGLATNEKLFF
TGCGCCAGCAGCTTGGGACAGGGACTTGCAACTAATGAAAAACTGTTTTTT
>-|TRBJ2-6|TRBV5-1|-
CASSLNSVRSGAGANGLTF
TGCGCCAGCAGCTTGAATTCGGTGAGATCTGGGGCTGGGGCCAACGGCCTGACTTTC
>-|TRBJ2-3|TRBV12-5|-
CAASGESLTDTQYF
TGTGCCGCCTCGGGGGAGTCACTTACAGATACGCAGTATTTT
>-|TRBJ2-7|TRBV2|-
CASSVTGRVYEQYF
TGTGCCAGCAGTGTTACAGGGAGGGTCTACGAGCAGTACTTC
>-|TRBJ1-1|TRBV4-1|once
CASSQVDWNTEAFF
TGCGCCAGCAGCCAAGTCGACTGGAACACTGAAGCTTTCTTT
>TRBD2|TRBJ2-3|TRBV7-6|-
CASSLAPSGSSDTQYF
TGTGCCAGCAGCTTAGCCCCTAGCGGGAGTTCAGATACGCAGTATTTT
>TRBD1|TRBJ2-1|TRBV27|many
CASSFGGQGVGEQFF
TGTGCCAGCAGTTTCGGTGGACAGGGGGTAGGTGAGCAGTTCTTC
>-|TRBJ1-5|TRBV30|-
CAWSVPGGNQPQHF
TGTGCCTGGAGTGTCCCCGGGGGCAATCAGCCCCAGCATTTT
>TRBD2|TRBJ2-2|TRBV5-1|-
CASSLGLAGKTGELFF
TGCGCCAGCAGCTTGGGACTAGCGGGGAAGACCGGGGAGCTGTTTTTT
>TRBD1|TRBJ2-7|TRBV2|-
CATRPGQFLYEQYF
TGTGCCACCCGACCGGGACAGTTCCTCTACGAGCAGTACTTC
>TRBD2|TRBJ2-1|TRBV5-4|-
CASSGGLAAITRDNEQFF
TGTGCCAGCAGCGGGGGACTAGCGGCAATAACGAGAGACAATGAGCAGTTCTTC
>-|TRBJ2-3|TRBV11-3|-
CASSGLASNTQYF
TGTGCCAGCAGTGGATTAGCATCAAATACGCAGTATTTT
>-|TRBJ1-5|TRBV6-1|-
CASSEDLTGNGHQPQHF
TGTGCCAGCAGTGAAGACCTAACAGGGAATGGTCATCAGCCCCAGCATTTT
>-|TRBJ2-1|TRBV4-1|-
CASSQALASDEQFF
TGCGCCAGCAGCCAAGCTTTGGCTAGCGATGAGCAGTTCTTC
>-|TRBJ2-2|TRBV7-9|-
CASSFRDTRETGELFF
TGTGCCAGCAGCTTCCGGGACACCCGTGAAACCGGGGAGCTGTTTTTT
>-|TRBJ2-7|TRBV5-5|-
CASSLGLAGLYEQYF
TGTGCCAGCAGCTTGGGGTTGGCAGGACTGTACGAGCAGTACTTC
>-|TRBJ2-5|TRBV27|-
CASSLGYRLGETQYF
TGTGCCAGCAGTTTAGGGTACAGGCTGGGAGAGACCCAGTACTTC
>-|TRBJ2-3|TRBV19|-
CASESNITDTQYF
TGTGCCAGCGAGAGCAATATCACAGATACGCAGTATTTT
>TRBD2|TRBJ2-5|TRBV11-2|-
CASIGLGGDFETQYF
TGTGCCAGCATAGGTCTCGGGGGGGATTTCGAGACCCAGTACTTC
>TRBD1|TRBJ2-7|TRBV10-3|-
CAIHEGDRDYEQYF
TGTGCCATCCACGAGGGGGACAGGGATTACGAGCAGTACTTC
>-|TRBJ2-5|TRBV9|-
CASSVVLDGKETQYF
TGTGCCAGCAGCGTAGTACTAGACGGAAAAGAGACCCAGTACTTC
>TRBD2|TRBJ2-7|TRBV7-8|few
CASSGTTSLYEQYF
TGTGCCAGCAGCGGGACGACTAGCCTGTACGAGCAGTACTTC
>-|TRBJ2-5|TRBV13|-
CASSFATQETQYF
TGTGCCAGCAGCTTCGCGACTCAAGAGACCCAGTACTTC
>-|TRBJ2-7|TRBV4-1|-
CASSRAGASLTYEQYF
TGCGCCAGCAGCCGGGCAGGGGCTAGCCTTACCTACGAGCAGTACTTC